The rows below give T cell receptor beta chains drawn from one sample of a study of blood T cell repertoires in COVID-19. Generated by immunoSEQ multiplex PCR, the TCRdb table keeps only in-frame clones and is missing some. The sample consists of about 280,000 clones, nearly 90% of them appearing once. Sequences were obtained from PBMCs or T cells enriched from blood (not recorded which). The receptors were sampled from a woman in her sixties or seventies who had recovered from COVID-19. CDR3s include the opening cysteine and the closing phenylalanine or tryptophan. The D gene is left open where the match is weak. Not every row has a clone size; where given, it reads once, few, many or a size class.

cdr3_aa | cdr3_nt | v_call | d_call | clone_size | j_call
CASSEGGATDTQYF | TGTGCCAGCAGTGAAGGGGGGGCCACAGATACGCAGTATTTT | TRBV6-4 | - | medium-sized | TRBJ2-3
CASSLGGRGFTDTQYF | TGTGCCAGCAGCTTAGGCGGGAGGGGTTTCACAGATACGCAGTATTTT | TRBV11-3 | TRBD2 | - | TRBJ2-3
CASSPTSEKNIQYF | TGCGCCAGCAGCCCGACTAGCGAAAAAAACATTCAGTACTTC | TRBV5-1 | TRBD2 | - | TRBJ2-4
CASSLGRDPNYEQYF | TGTGCCAGCAGTTTGGGGCGGGACCCCAACTACGAGCAGTACTTC | TRBV28 | - | - | TRBJ2-7
CASSLNSYNEQFF | TGTGCCAGTAGTCTTAACTCCTACAATGAGCAGTTCTTC | TRBV19 | - | - | TRBJ2-1
CASSYSGTGGYEQYF | TGTGCCAGCAGTTACTCAGGGACAGGGGGCTACGAGCAGTACTTC | TRBV6-5 | TRBD1 | once | TRBJ2-7
CASSVTGHPYGYTF | TGTGCCAGTAGTGTGACAGGGCACCCCTATGGCTACACCTTC | TRBV19 | TRBD1 | few | TRBJ1-2
CASTRGGTAKNIQYF | TGTGCCAGCACCAGGGGAGGGACAGCCAAAAACATTCAGTACTTC | TRBV28 | - | - | TRBJ2-4
CASSLVWSGTDTQYF | TGTGCCAGCAGTTTGGTATGGAGCGGGACAGATACGCAGTATTTT | TRBV5-4 | - | - | TRBJ2-3
CASSRTDRGTNEKLFF | TGCGCCAGCAGCCGTACCGACAGGGGGACTAATGAAAAACTGTTTTTT | TRBV4-1 | TRBD1 | - | TRBJ1-4
CASSYGGGTYEQYF | TGTGCCAGCAGTTATGGCGGGGGGACCTACGAGCAGTACTTC | TRBV6-5 | TRBD2 | - | TRBJ2-7
CASSLRGLETQYF | TGCGCCAGCAGCTTACGGGGGTTGGAGACCCAGTACTTC | TRBV5-1 | - | - | TRBJ2-5
CASSLGPADYGYTF | TGTGCCAGCAGCTTAGGGCCCGCAGATTATGGCTACACCTTC | TRBV7-2 | - | once | TRBJ1-2
CASSGRAGQGGYEQYF | TGTGCCAGCAGTGGCCGCGCCGGACAGGGGGGTTACGAGCAGTACTTC | TRBV6-1 | TRBD1 | - | TRBJ2-7
CASSFLEDTEAFF | TGCGCCAGCAGCTTCCTGGAGGACACTGAAGCTTTCTTT | TRBV5-1 | - | - | TRBJ1-1
CASSEKFRIPHTIYF | TGTGCCAGCAGCGAAAAATTCAGAATCCCCCACACCATATATTTT | TRBV7-8 | - | - | TRBJ1-3
CASSLGQGQGFSTEAFF | TGTGCCAGCAGCTTGGGACAGGGACAGGGGTTTTCCACTGAAGCTTTCTTT | TRBV5-6 | TRBD1 | - | TRBJ1-1
CASSRNRENTEAFF | TGTGCCAGCAGCCGGAACAGGGAAAACACTGAAGCTTTCTTT | TRBV4-2 | - | - | TRBJ1-1
CASSRGTNEKLFF | TGTGCCAGCAGTAGGGGGACTAATGAAAAACTGTTTTTT | TRBV2 | - | few | TRBJ1-4
CACPGQGAFYAAEQFF | TGTGCCTGTCCGGGACAGGGGGCGTTCTATGCCGCTGAGCAGTTCTTC | TRBV30 | TRBD1 | - | TRBJ2-1
CASSLDGQGLYGYTF | TGCGCCAGCAGCTTGGACGGACAGGGACTCTATGGCTACACCTTC | TRBV5-1 | TRBD1 | - | TRBJ1-2
CASSTGRGQGDGYTF | TGTGCCAGCAGTACCGGCAGGGGACAAGGGGATGGCTACACCTTC | TRBV28 | - | - | TRBJ1-2
CATSRDPRDHYGYTF | TGTGCCACCAGCAGAGATCCCAGGGATCACTATGGCTACACCTTC | TRBV15 | - | - | TRBJ1-2
CASSLATGGDGYTF | TGCGCCAGCAGCTTGGCGACAGGGGGGGACGGCTACACCTTC | TRBV5-1 | TRBD1 | - | TRBJ1-2
CASSQEGAVPYEQYF | TGTGCCAGCAGCCAAGAAGGGGCGGTTCCCTACGAGCAGTACTTC | TRBV14 | - | - | TRBJ2-7
CASSLGLAGTTDTQYF | TGTGCTAGCAGCTTGGGACTAGCGGGCACCACAGATACGCAGTATTTT | TRBV7-7 | TRBD2 | - | TRBJ2-3
CAISGLSLQVHSGGYGYTF | TGTGCCATCAGTGGGTTGAGCCTCCAAGTCCACTCAGGGGGGTATGGCTACACCTTC | TRBV10-3 | TRBD1 | - | TRBJ1-2
CSAGGQTTLEAFF | TGCAGCGCGGGTGGACAGACTACCTTGGAAGCTTTCTTT | TRBV29-1 | - | - | TRBJ1-1
CASSTDRVPYEQYF | TGTGCCAGCAGTACGGACAGGGTACCCTACGAGCAGTACTTC | TRBV2 | TRBD1 | - | TRBJ2-7
CASSIGSGDEKLFF | TGTGCCAGTAGTATAGGGTCAGGGGACGAAAAACTGTTTTTT | TRBV19 | - | - | TRBJ1-4
CASSIPGNTEAFF | TGTGCCAGCTCCATTCCGGGGAACACTGAAGCTTTCTTT | TRBV28 | - | - | TRBJ1-1
CASNPAGGLGEQYF | TGTGCCAGCAACCCAGCGGGAGGGCTGGGGGAGCAGTACTTC | TRBV28 | TRBD2 | - | TRBJ2-7
CASSLWDRIYANSYEQYF | TGTGCCAGCAGCCTCTGGGACAGGATATACGCGAACTCCTACGAGCAGTACTTC | TRBV5-6 | TRBD1 | - | TRBJ2-7
CASSPRMGTGVQGNEKLFF | TGTGCCAGCTCACCACGGATGGGGACAGGAGTTCAGGGTAATGAAAAACTGTTTTTT | TRBV18 | TRBD1 | - | TRBJ1-4
CASINSGLGSDTQYF | TGTGCCAGCATCAACAGCGGACTAGGTTCAGATACGCAGTATTTT | TRBV6-5 | TRBD2 | - | TRBJ2-3